The next 14 T cell receptor beta chains were all read from a single sample in a study of control samples from healthy donors and cancer patients. Sequenced by immunoSEQ multiplex PCR; TCRdb stores in-frame clones only, minus some. The table includes about 180,000 clones, around 91% detected once. The sample consisted of blood. The receptor set was obtained from a woman aged 45 to 65 in good health.

Comment on this clone: Its ends do not fully match the called genes, so a read error is possible. The chain has TRBV12-3 or TRBV12-4 and TRBJ2-1; 8 bases are a match to TRBD2. The CDR3 sequence is 11 residues long. This CDR3 is CASRLAGEQFF. DNA for the CDR3: TGTGCCAGCAGGTTAGCGGGAGAGCAGTTCTTC.

The J gene is TRBJ2-7, the V gene TRBV6-6; the D is unclear. The CDR3 is 14 amino acids. V gave up 7 bases and J gave up 6 bases, with 19 bases separating them. The germline V gene encodes CDR1 MNHNY and CDR2 SVGAGI (reference sequence). CDR3 sequence: CASKDKVLVGEQYF. Written as DNA, the CDR3 is TGTGCCAGCAAAGACAAGGTCCTAGTCGGCGAGCAGTACTTC.

This clone was picked up one time. The V and J genes are TRBV24-1 and TRBJ1-2; the D is unclear. CDR3 length: 15 residues. Germline CDR1 is KGHDR and CDR2 is SFDVKD. The V end was cut by 3 bases, the J end by 0 bases, with 10 bases between. The CDR3 bases are TGTGCCACCAGTGATCCCCAGCCTTCTAACTATGGCTACACCTTC. As protein: CATSDPQPSNYGYTF.

The rearrangement links TRBV7-9 to TRBJ2-5; D remains unclear. The germline V gene has CDR1 SEHNR and CDR2 FQNEAQ (reference sequence). The CDR3 is 12 residues long. V was pared by 5 bases and J by 5 bases, with 9 bases between. CDR3 nucleotide sequence: TGTGCCAGCAGCCAGACGAGTGAGACCCAGTACTTC. This codes for CASSQTSETQYF.

This chain connects TRBV3-1 (or the pseudogene TRBV3-2) to TRBJ2-2; no clear D. The CDR3 has 14 residues. V was trimmed by 2 bases and J by 7 bases, leaving 11 bases between them. Germline CDR1 LGHDT, CDR2 YNNKEL (reference sequence). The CDR3 region is CASSQLPLGGELFF. The DNA for the CDR3 is TGTGCCAGCAGCCAACTCCCCTTGGGCGGGGAGCTGTTTTTT.

The gene calls are TRBV19 and TRBJ1-3, with TRBD1 as a possible D gene (5 bases). The germline CDR1 and CDR2 sequences are LNHDA and SQIVND (reference sequence). CDR3 length: 14 residues. Trimming cost V 8 bases and J 6 bases, with 17 bases left between them. CDR3 sequence (DNA): TGTGCCAGTCTGGCCTGGGACCTTCCAAACACCATATATTTT. It is translated as CASLAWDLPNTIYF.

This chain connects TRBV7-2 to TRBJ2-2; D might be TRBD2 (6 bases). Trimming removed 2 bases at V and 7 bases at J, with 11 bases between. Germline CDR1 reads SGHTA; CDR2 reads FQGNSA. This CDR3 is 14 amino acids long. In DNA, the CDR3 is TGTGCCAGCAGCTTACAACTAGCAGACGGGGAGCTGTTTTTT. This sequence encodes CASSLQLADGELFF.

V gene TRBV7-9 combines with J gene TRBJ2-1, with a tentative D call TRBD2 (7 bases). Trimming took 8 bases from V and 1 from J, leaving 24 bases between them. Germline CDR1 is SEHNR and CDR2 is FQNEAQ (reference sequence). This CDR3 is built from 18 residues. The CDR3 is CASCRGAGRLLSYNEQFF. The CDR3 DNA sequence: TGTGCCAGCTGCCGGGGGGCGGGAAGACTGTTATCCTACAATGAGCAGTTCTTC.

The V and J genes are TRBV7-3 and TRBJ1-5; unclear D gene. The V end was cut by 0 bases, the J end by 4 bases, with 4 bases between. CDR3 size: 13 residues. Germline assignment: CDR1 SGHTA and CDR2 FQGTGA. Here the CDR3 reads CASSLTRNQPQHF. In DNA form, the CDR3 reads TGTGCCAGCAGCTTAACGAGAAATCAGCCCCAGCATTTT.

This clone was seen once. The rearrangement joins TRBV7-2 to TRBJ2-7; 11 bases are shared with TRBD2. CDR1 is SGHTA and CDR2 is FQGNSA in the germline V gene. The CDR3 is 16 amino acids. Germline trimming cut 5 bases from V and 7 bases from J; bases unmatched to any gene: 13. The CDR3 DNA sequence: TGTGCCAGCAGCGTCTCACTTACTAGCGGGGGTGAAGAGCAGTACTTC. This codes for CASSVSLTSGGEEQYF. Filled out from reference TRBV7-2 and TRBJ2-7, the complete variable domain reads GAGVSQSPSNKVTEKGKDVELRCDPISGHTALYWYRQSLGQGLEFLIYFQGNSAPDKSGLPSDRFSAERTGGSVSTLTIQRTQQEDSAVYLCASSVSLTSGGEEQYFGPGTRLTVT.

In this sample, this clone turned up once. J is TRBJ1-2 and V is TRBV3-1 (or the pseudogene TRBV3-2); D uncertain. Germline lookup yields CDR1 LGHDT and CDR2 YNNKEL (reference sequence). Between the trimmed V and J ends, which lost 4 bases and 0 bases, there was a span of 12 bases. The CDR3 totals 15 residues. The CDR3 protein is CASSPLAEANYGYTF. CDR3 DNA sequence: TGTGCCAGCAGCCCACTAGCGGAGGCTAACTATGGCTACACCTTC.

This CDR3 is CASSSRQGVLGTQYF. For the CDR3, the DNA is TGTGCCAGCAGTTCCCGACAGGGGGTCCTGGGTACGCAGTATTTT. This chain joins TRBV28 and TRBJ2-3; 9 bases fit TRBD1. CDR3 length: 15 amino acids. Germline CDR1 reads MDHEN; CDR2 reads SYDVKM. J gave up 8 bases and V 4 bases, and 10 bases lay outside the gene matches.

J is TRBJ2-3 and V is TRBV5-4; D remains ambiguous. In germline, CDR1 is SGHNT, CDR2 YYREEE (reference sequence). The V end lost 5 bases, the J end lost 0 bases, and 10 bases lay between the germline ends. This CDR3 comprises 14 residues. The CDR3 protein is CASSPDGSTDTQYF. The CDR3 region has the DNA TGTGCCAGCAGTCCGGACGGGAGCACAGATACGCAGTATTTT.

J is TRBJ2-3 and V is TRBV29-1; D not resolved. The germline V gene encodes CDR1 SQVTM and CDR2 ANQGSEA. V lost 4 bases to trimming and J lost 0 bases, with 5 bases between them. CDR3 length: 12 residues. CDR3 nucleotides: TGCAGCGTTGGCAGGAGCACAGATACGCAGTATTTT. This translates into CSVGRSTDTQYF.